This T cell receptor beta chain was documented in a study of regulatory T cells in long-lasting Graves disease. Germline values: CDR1 SGHDN, CDR2 FVKESK. This CDR3 comprises 20 residues. The J segment lost 2 bases and the V segment lost 5 bases, leaving 17 bases of the junction unmatched. TCR beta libraries were built with iRepertoire HTBI primers and Arm-PCR of CDR3 regions. From the multiplex PCR reads, TCRdb called clonotypes with MiXCR, one entry per CDR3 protein. The sample contains about 500,000 distinct CDR3 sequences, 12% of which appear only once. Regarding time point: newly diagnosed GD, antithyroid drugs for less than 3 months. RNA extracted from PBMCs served as the sequencing template. Patients all came to the study from an endocrinology department in Xi'an, China. This clonotype showed up many times. These same records also appear under a second study, on T cells in Graves' hyperthyroidism and ophthalmopathy.

This sequence joins TRBV14 and TRBJ2-7; 14 bases map to TRBD2. The sequence came from a woman aged 30 to 39 with Graves disease. Sample: peripheral blood mononuclear cells (PBMCs), taken at new diagnosis, from a patient treated with antithyroid drugs. CDR3 sequence: CASSFKKGLAGALNPYEQYF. The CDR3 nucleotides read TGTGCCAGCAGCTTCAAGAAGGGACTAGCGGGAGCTCTGAACCCCTACGAGCAGTACTTC.